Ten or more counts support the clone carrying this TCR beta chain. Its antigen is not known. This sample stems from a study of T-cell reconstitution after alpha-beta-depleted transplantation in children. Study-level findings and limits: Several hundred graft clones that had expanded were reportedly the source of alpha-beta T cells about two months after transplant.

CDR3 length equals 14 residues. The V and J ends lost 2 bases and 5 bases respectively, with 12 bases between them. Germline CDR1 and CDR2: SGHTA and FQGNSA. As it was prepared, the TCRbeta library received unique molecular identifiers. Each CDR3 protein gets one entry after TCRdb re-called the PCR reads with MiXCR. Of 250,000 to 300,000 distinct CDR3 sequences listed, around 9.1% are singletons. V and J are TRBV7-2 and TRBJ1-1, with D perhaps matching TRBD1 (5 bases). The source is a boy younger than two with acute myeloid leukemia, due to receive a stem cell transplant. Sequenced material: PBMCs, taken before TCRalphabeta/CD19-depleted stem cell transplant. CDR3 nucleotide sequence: TGTGCCAGCAGCTTATACGGGGCGGGGACTGAAGCTTTCTTT. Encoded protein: CASSLYGAGTEAFF. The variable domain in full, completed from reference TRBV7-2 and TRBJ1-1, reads GAGVSQSPSNKVTEKGKDVELRCDPISGHTALYWYRQSLGQGLEFLIYFQGNSAPDKSGLPSDRFSAERTGGSVSTLTIQRTQQEDSAVYLCASSLYGAGTEAFFGQGTRLTVV.